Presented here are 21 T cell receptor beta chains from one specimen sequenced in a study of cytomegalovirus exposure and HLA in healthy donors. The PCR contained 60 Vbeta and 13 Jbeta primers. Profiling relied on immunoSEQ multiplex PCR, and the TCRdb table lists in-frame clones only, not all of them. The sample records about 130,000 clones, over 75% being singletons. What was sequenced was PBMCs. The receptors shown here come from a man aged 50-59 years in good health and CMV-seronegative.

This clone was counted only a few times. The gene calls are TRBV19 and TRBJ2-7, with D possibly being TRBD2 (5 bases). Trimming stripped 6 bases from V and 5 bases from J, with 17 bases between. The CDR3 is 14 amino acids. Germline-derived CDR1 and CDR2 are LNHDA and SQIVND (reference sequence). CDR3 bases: TGTGCCAGTAGCGCCTCACCTAGCCGGAACGAGCAGTACTTC. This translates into CASSASPSRNEQYF.

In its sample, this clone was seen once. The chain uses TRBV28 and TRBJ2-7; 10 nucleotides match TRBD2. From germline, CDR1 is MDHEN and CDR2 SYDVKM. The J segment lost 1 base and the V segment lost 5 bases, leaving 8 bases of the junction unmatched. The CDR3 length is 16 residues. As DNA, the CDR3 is TGTGCCAGCAGTCTATACGGACTAGCGGTATCCTACGAGCAGTACTTC. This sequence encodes CASSLYGLAVSYEQYF.

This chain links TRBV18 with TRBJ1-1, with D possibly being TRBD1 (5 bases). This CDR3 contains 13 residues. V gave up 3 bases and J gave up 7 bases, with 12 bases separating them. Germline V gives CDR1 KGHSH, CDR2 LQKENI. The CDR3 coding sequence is TGTGCCAGCTCACCCCAGGGATGGGGTGAAGCTTTCTTT. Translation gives CASSPQGWGEAFF.

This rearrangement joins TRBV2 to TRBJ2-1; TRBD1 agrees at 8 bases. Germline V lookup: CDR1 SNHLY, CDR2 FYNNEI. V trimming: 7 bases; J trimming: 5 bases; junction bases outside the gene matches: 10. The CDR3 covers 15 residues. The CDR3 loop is CASNQNRGVNNEQFF. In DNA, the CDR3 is TGTGCCAGCAACCAAAACAGGGGGGTTAACAATGAGCAGTTCTTC.

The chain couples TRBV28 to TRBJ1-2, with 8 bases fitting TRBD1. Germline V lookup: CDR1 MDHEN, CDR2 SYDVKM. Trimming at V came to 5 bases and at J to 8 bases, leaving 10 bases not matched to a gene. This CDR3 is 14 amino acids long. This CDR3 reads CASSPGTGAWGYTF. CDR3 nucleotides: TGTGCCAGCAGTCCCGGGACAGGTGCTTGGGGCTACACCTTC.

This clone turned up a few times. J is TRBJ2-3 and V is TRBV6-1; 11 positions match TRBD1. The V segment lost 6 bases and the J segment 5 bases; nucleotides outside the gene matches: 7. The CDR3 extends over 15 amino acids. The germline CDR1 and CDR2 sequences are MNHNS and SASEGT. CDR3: CASRKGQGDRDTQYF. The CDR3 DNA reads TGTGCCAGCAGGAAGGGACAGGGGGATAGAGATACGCAGTATTTT.

CDR3 in DNA: TGTGCCATCAGTGAAGACAGGGTCGGGCAGCCCCAGCATTTT. This encodes CAISEDRVGQPQHF. This sequence joins TRBV10-3 and TRBJ1-5; 7 bases agree with TRBD1. Germline V gives CDR1 ENHRY, CDR2 SYGVKD. The length of the CDR3 is 14 residues. The V segment lost 3 bases and the J segment 7 bases; nucleotides outside the gene matches: 6.

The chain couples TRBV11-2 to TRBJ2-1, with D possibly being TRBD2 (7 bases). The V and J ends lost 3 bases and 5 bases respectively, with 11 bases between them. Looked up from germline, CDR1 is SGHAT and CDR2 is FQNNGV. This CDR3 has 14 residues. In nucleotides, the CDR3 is TGTGCCAGCAGCTTGGGGGGGCCTAACAATGAGCAGTTCTTC. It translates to CASSLGGPNNEQFF.

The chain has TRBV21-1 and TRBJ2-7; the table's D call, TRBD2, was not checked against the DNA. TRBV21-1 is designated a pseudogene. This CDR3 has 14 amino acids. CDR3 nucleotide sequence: TGTGCCAGCAGCAAAGGAAGGAGATCCTACGAGCAGTACTTC. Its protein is CASSKGRRSYEQYF.

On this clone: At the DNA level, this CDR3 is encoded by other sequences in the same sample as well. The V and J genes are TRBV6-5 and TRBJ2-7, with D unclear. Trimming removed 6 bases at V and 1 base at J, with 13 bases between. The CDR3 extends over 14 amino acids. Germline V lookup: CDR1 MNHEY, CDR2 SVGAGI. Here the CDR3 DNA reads TGTGCCAGCAGCTACGATCGGTTTTCCTACGAGCAGTACTTC. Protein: CASSYDRFSYEQYF.

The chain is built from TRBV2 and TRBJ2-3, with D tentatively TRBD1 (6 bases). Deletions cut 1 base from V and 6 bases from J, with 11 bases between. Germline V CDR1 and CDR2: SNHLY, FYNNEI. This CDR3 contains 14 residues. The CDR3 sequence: CASSEGIQGDTQYF. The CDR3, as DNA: TGTGCCAGCAGTGAAGGGATCCAGGGGGATACGCAGTATTTT.

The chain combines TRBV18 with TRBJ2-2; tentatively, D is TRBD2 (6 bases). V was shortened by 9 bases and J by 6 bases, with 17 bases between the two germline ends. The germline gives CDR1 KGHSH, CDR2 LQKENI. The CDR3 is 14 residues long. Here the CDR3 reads CASTLRRGAGELFF. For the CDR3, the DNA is TGTGCCAGTACCCTTCGGAGGGGAGCCGGGGAGCTGTTTTTT.

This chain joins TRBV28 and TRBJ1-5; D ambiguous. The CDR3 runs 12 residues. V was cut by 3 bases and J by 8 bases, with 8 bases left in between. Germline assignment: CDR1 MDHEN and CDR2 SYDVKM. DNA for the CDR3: TGTGCCAGCAGTTTCGCAGCGAAGCCCCAGCATTTT. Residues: CASSFAAKPQHF.

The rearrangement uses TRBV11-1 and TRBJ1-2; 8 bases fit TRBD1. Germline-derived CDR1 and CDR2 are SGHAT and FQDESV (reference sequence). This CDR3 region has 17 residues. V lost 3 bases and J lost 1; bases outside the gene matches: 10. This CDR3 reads CASSFGQGTAFNYGYTF. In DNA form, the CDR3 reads TGTGCCAGCAGCTTTGGACAGGGAACGGCCTTTAACTATGGCTACACCTTC. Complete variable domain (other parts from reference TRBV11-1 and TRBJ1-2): EAEVAQSPRYKITEKSQAVAFWCDPISGHATLYWYRQILGQGPELLVQFQDESVVDDSQLPKDRFSAERLKGVDSTLKIQPAELGDSAMYLCASSFGQGTAFNYGYTFGSGTRLTVV.

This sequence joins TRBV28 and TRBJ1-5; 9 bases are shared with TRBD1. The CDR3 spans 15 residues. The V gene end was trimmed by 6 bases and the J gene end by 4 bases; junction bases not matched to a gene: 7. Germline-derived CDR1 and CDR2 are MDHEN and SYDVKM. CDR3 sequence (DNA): TGTGCCAGCAGACCCGCCGGGACAGGGAATCAGCCCCAGCATTTT. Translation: CASRPAGTGNQPQHF.

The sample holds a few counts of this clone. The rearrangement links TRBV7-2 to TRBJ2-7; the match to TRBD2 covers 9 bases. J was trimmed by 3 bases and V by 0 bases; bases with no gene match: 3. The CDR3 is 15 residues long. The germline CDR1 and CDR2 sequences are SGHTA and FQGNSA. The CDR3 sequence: CASSLATSGFYEQYF. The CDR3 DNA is TGTGCCAGCAGCTTAGCCACTAGCGGGTTCTACGAGCAGTACTTC.

The CDR3 DNA is TGTGCCAGCAGTGAAGGTAGCGGGGGGCTAGAGCAGTACTTC. The encoded protein is CASSEGSGGLEQYF. This chain links TRBV2 with TRBJ2-7, with 10 bases matching TRBD2. Trimming removed 1 base from V and 7 bases from J; junction bases left unmatched: 4. There are 14 residues in the CDR3. From germline, CDR1 is SNHLY and CDR2 FYNNEI.

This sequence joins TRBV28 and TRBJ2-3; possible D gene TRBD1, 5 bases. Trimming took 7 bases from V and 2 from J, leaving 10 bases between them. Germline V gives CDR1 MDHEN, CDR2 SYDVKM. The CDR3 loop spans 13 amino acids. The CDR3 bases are TGTGCCAGCACCTCAGGGATCACAGATACGCAGTATTTT. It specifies CASTSGITDTQYF.

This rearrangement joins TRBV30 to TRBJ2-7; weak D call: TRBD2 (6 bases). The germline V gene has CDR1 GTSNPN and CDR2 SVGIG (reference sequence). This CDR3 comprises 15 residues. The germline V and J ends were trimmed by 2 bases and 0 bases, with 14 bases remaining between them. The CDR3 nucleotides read TGTGCCTGGAGTCACGGGAGCAGGGCCTCCTACGAGCAGTACTTC. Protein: CAWSHGSRASYEQYF.

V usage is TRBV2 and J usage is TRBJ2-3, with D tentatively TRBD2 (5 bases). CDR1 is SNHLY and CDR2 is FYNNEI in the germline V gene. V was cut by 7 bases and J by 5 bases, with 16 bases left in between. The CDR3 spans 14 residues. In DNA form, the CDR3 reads TGTGCCAGCAAAGTAGAGGGCGCCGAAGATACGCAGTATTTT. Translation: CASKVEGAEDTQYF.

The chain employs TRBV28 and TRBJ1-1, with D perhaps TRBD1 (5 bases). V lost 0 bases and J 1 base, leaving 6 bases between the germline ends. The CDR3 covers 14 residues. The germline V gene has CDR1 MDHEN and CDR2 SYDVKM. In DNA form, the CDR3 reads TGTGCCAGCAGTTTATGGCAGGGGAACACTGAAGCTTTCTTT. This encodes CASSLWQGNTEAFF.